This TCR beta chain is from a study of T cells after posttransplantation cyclophosphamide. Germline V gene lookup returns CDR1 MDHEN and CDR2 SYDVKM. The CDR3 is 14 residues long. V lost 7 bases and J lost 8; bases outside the gene matches: 8. Sequencing used immunoSEQ multiplex PCR; TCRdb keeps in-frame clones, though not all of them. The sample lists some 61,000 clones, 90% to 95% occurring once. For this clone: Its cognate antigen is unknown.

Study-wide findings and caveats: TRB clonality was highly associated with recipient CMV seropositivity and reactivation.

This chain connects TRBV28 to TRBJ1-2, with 12 bases fitting TRBD1. The source is a woman in her 30s in good health and a related stem cell transplant donor. The sample was PBMCs. This CDR3 reads CASNPWDRGLGYTF. DNA for the CDR3: TGTGCCAGCAATCCCTGGGACAGGGGGCTGGGCTACACCTTC.